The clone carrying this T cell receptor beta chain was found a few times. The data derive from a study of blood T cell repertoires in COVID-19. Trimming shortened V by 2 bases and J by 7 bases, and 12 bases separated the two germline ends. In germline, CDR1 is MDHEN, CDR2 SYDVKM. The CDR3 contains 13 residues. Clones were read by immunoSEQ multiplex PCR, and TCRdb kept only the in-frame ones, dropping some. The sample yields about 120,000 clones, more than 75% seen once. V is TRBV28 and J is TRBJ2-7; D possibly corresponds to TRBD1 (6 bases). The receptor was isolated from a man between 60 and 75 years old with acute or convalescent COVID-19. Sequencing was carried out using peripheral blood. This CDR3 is CASSLDQGREQYF. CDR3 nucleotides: TGTGCCAGCAGTTTAGACCAGGGGAGAGAGCAGTACTTC. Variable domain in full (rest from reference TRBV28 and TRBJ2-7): DVKVTQSSRYLVKRTGEKVFLECVQDMDHENMFWYRQDPGLGLRLIYFSYDVKMKEKGDIPEGYSVSREKKERFSLILESASTNQTSMYLCASSLDQGREQYFGPGTRLTVT.